This T cell receptor (beta chain) was sequenced for a study of T cells after yellow fever vaccination. In the study overall: When fractions had low cell numbers, they were prepared with SMART-Seq v4 Ultra Low Input.

TCRdb passed the 5' RACE reads through MiXCR, listing each CDR3 protein once. The data contain 150,000 to 200,000 distinct CDR3 sequences, roughly 6.2% of them seen just once; the ten biggest clones take up 2.5% to 3.5%. This CDR3 comprises 15 residues. Germline V gene data show CDR1 as SGHTA and CDR2 as FQGNSA. After removal of 5 bases from V and 2 bases from J, the junction contained 8 bases not matched to a gene. The clonotype comes from a man younger than 35 who received the YFV17D yellow fever vaccine. Sequences were derived from CD4+ T cells sorted from PBMCs, sampled on the day of the first yellow fever vaccination. The rearrangement links TRBV7-2 to TRBJ1-2, with 7 positions matching TRBD1. The CDR3 bases are TGTGCCAGCAGCCAGTCGGGCAGGGGGAACTATGGCTACACCTTC. Translating it yields CASSQSGRGNYGYTF.